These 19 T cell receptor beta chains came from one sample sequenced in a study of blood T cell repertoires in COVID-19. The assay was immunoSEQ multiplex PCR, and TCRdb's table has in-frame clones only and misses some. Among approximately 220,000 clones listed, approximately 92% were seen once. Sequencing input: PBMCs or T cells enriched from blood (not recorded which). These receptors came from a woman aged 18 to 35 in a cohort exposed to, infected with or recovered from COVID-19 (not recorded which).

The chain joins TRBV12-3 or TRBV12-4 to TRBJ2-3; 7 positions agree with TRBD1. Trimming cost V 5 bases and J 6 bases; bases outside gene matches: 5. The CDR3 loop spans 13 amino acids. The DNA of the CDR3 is TGTGCCAGCAGTAACAGGGGAAGCGATACGCAGTATTTT. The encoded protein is CASSNRGSDTQYF.

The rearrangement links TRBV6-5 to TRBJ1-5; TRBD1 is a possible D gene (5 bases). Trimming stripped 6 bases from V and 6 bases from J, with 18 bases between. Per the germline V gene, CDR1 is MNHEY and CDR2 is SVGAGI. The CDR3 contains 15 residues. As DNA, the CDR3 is TGTGCCAGCAGAACTTCCGGGACTACCTTTCAGCCCCAGCATTTT. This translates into CASRTSGTTFQPQHF.

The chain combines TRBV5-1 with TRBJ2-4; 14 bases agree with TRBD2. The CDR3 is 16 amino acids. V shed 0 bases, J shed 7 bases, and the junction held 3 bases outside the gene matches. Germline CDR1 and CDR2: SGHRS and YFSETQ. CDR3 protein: CASSLGGTSGSNIQYF. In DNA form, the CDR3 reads TGCGCCAGCAGCTTGGGTGGGACTAGCGGGAGCAACATTCAGTACTTC.

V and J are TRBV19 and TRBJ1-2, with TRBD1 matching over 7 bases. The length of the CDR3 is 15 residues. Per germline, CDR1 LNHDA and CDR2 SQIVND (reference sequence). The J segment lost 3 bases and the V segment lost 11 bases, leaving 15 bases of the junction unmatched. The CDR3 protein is CAVYTQGKSDYGYTF. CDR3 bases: TGTGCCGTCTACACACAGGGGAAGTCCGACTATGGCTACACCTTC.

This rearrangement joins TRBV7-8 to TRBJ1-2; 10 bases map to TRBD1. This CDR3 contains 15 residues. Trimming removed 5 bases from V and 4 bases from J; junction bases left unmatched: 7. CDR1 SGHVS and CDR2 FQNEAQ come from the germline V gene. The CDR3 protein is CASSLFRDRGYGYTF. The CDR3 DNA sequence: TGTGCCAGCAGCCTGTTCCGGGACAGGGGCTATGGCTACACCTTC.

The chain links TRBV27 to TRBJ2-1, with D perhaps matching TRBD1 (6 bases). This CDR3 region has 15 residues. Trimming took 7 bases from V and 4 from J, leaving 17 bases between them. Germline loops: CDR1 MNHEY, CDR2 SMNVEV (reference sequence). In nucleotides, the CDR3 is TGTGCCAGCACCCCCACGGCAGGGGCTTACAATGAGCAGTTCTTC. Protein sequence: CASTPTAGAYNEQFF.

In DNA, the CDR3 is TGTGCCAGCAGCGAAACCTCGGGGGGGCAGGGAAAGACCCAGTACTTC. Its protein product is CASSETSGGQGKTQYF. The chain links TRBV9 to TRBJ2-5, with TRBD2 identical over 8 bases. Germline V lookup: CDR1 SGDLS, CDR2 YYNGEE. V shed 3 bases, J shed 6 bases, and the junction held 13 bases outside the gene matches. CDR3 length equals 16 residues.

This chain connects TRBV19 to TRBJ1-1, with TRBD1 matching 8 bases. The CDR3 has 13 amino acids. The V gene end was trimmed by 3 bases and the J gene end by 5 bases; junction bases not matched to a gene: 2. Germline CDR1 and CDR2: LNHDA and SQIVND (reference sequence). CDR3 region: CASSIQGATEAFF. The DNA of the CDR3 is TGTGCCAGTAGTATTCAGGGGGCGACTGAAGCTTTCTTT.

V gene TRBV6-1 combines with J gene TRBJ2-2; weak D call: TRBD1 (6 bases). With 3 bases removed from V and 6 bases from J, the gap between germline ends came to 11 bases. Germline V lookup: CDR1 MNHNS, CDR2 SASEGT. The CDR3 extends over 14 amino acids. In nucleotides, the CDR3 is TGTGCCAGCAGTGAGAACAGGGTTTCCGGGGAGCTGTTTTTT. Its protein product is CASSENRVSGELFF.

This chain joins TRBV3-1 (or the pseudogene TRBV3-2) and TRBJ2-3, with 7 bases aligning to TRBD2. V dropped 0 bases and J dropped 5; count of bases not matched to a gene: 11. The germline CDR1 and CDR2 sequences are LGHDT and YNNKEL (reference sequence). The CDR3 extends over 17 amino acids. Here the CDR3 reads CASSQDRVFAGVDTQYF. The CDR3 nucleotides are TGTGCCAGCAGCCAAGATAGGGTTTTCGCGGGAGTAGATACGCAGTATTTT.

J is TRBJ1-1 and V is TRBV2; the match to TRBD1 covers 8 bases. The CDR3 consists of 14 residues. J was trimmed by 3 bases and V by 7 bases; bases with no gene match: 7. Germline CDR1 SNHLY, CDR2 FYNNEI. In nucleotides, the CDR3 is TGTGCCAGCACAGACAGGGGTTTCGACACTGAAGCTTTCTTT. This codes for CASTDRGFDTEAFF.

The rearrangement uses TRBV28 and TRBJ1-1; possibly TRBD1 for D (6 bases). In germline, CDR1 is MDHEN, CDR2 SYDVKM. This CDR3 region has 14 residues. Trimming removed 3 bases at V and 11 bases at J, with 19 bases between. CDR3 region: CASSLYRAFFSAFF. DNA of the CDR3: TGTGCCAGCAGTTTGTACAGGGCCTTCTTCTCGGCTTTCTTT.

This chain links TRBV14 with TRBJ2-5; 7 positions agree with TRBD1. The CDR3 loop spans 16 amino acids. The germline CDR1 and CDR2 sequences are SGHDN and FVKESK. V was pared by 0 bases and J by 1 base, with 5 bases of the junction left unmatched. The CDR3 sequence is CASSQDRDRTQETQYF. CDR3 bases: TGTGCCAGCAGCCAAGATCGGGACAGAACCCAAGAGACCCAGTACTTC.

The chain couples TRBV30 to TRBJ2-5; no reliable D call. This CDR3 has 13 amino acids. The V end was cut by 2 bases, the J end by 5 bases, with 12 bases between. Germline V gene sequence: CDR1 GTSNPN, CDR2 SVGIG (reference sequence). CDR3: CAWSMEPPETQYF. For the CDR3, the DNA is TGTGCCTGGAGTATGGAGCCACCTGAGACCCAGTACTTC.

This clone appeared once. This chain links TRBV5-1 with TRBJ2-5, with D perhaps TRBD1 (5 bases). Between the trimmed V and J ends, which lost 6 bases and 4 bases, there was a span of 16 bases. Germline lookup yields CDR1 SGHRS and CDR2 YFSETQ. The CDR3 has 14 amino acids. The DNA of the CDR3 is TGCGCCAGCACCGGTGGGGCCGCGTCAGAGACCCAGTACTTC. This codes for CASTGGAASETQYF. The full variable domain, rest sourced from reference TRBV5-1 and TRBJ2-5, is KAGVTQTPRYLIKTRGQQVTLSCSPISGHRSVSWYQQTPGQGLQFLFEYFSETQRNKGNFPGRFSGRQFSNSRSEMNVSTLELGDSALYLCASTGGAASETQYFGPGTRLLVL.

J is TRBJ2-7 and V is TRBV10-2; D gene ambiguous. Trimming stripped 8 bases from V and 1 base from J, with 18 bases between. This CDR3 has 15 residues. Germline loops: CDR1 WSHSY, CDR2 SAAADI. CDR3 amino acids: CASAPPWQDSYEQYF. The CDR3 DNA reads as TGCGCCAGCGCTCCTCCTTGGCAGGATTCCTACGAGCAGTACTTC.

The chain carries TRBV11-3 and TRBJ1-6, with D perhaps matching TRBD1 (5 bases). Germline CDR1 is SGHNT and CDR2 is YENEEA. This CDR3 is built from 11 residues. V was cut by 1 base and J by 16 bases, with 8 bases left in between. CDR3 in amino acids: CASSLGGPLHF. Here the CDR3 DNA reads TGTGCCAGCAGCTTAGGGGGCCCACTCCACTTT.

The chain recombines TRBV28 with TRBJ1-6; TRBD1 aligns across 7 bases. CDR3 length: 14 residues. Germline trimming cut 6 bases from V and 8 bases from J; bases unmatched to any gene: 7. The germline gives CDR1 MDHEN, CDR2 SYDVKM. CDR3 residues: CASRQGTDHSPLHF. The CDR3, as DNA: TGTGCCAGCAGACAAGGGACAGACCATTCACCCCTCCACTTT.

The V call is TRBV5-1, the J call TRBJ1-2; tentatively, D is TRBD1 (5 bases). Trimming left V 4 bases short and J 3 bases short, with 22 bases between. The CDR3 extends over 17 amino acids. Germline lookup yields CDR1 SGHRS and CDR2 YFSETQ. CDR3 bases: TGCGCCAGCAGCCGGGGGGAGTTGGGCCTTATCCACTATGGCTACACCTTC. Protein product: CASSRGELGLIHYGYTF.